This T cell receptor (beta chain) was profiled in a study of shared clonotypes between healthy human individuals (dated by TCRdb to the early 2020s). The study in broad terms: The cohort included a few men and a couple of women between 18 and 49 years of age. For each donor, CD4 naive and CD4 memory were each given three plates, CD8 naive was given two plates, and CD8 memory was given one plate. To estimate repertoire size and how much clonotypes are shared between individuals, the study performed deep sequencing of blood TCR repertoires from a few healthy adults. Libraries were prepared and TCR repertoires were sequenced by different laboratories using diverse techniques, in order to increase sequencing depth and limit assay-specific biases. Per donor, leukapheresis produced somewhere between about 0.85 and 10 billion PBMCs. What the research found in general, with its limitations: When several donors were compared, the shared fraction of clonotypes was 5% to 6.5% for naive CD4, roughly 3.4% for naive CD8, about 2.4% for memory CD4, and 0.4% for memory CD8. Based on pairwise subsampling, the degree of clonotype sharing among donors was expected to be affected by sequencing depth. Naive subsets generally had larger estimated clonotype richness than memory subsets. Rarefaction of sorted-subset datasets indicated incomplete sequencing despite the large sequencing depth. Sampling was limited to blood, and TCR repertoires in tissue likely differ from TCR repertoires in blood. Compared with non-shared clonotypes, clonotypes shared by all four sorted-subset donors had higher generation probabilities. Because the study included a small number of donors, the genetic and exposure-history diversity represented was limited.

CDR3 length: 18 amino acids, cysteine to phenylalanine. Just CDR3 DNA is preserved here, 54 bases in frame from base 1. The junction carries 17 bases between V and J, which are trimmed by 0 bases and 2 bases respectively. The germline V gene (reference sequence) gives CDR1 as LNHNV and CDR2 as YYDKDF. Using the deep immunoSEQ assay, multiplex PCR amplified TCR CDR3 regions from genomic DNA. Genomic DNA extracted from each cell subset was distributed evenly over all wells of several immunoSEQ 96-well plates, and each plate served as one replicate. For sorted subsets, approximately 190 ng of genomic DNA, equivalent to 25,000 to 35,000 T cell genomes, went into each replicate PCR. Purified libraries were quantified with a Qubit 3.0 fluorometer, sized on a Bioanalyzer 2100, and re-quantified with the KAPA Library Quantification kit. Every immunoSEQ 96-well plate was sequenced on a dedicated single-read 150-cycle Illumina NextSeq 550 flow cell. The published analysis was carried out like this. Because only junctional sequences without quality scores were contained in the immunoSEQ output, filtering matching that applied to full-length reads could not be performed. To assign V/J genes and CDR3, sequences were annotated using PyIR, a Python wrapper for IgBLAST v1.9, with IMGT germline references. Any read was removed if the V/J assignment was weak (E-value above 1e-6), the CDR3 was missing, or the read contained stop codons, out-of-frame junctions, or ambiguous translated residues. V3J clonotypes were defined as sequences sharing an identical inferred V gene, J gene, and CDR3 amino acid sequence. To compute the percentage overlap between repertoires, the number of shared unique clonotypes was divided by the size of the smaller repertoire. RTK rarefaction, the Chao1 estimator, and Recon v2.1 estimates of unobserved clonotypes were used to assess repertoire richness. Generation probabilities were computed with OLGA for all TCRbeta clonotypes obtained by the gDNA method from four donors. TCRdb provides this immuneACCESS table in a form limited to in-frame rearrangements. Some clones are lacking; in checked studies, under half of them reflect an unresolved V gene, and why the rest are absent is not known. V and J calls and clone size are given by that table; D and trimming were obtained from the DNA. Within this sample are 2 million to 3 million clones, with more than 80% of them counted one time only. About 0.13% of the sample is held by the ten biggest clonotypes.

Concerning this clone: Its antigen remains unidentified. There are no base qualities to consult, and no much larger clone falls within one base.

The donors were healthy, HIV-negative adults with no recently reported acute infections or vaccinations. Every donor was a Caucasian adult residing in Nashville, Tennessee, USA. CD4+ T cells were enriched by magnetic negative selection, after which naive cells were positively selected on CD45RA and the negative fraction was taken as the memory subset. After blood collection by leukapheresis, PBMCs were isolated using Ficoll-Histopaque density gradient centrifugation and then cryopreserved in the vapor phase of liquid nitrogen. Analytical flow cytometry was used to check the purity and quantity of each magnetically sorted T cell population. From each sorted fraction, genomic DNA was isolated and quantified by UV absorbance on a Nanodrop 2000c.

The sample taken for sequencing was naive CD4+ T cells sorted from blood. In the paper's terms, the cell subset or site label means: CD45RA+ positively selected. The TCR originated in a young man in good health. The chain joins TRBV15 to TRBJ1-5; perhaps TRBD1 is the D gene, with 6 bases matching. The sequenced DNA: TGTGCCACCAGCAGAGATGGCGGGGGGGCCTGGGGCAATCAGCCCCAGCATTTT. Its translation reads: CATSRDGGGAWGNQPQHF.